The 17 T cell receptor beta chains given below trace back to one sample, sequenced in a study of T cells in women clearing cervical HPV infection. This table comes from immunoSEQ multiplex PCR, and its TCRdb copy is limited to in-frame clones, with some not included. The ten top clones account for 5.5% to 8%, within a sample of tens of thousands of clones. Sequencing was performed on blood buffy coat. All receptors come from a woman between 18 and 70 years old with a cervical HPV16 infection that either progressed to CIN3+ or cleared (not recorded which).

Of note for this clone: The read comes to an end 3 residues before the CDR3 does, leaving the germline J gene to fill in the end. The V and J genes are TRBV5-1 and TRBJ2-3; D unresolved. Germline assignment: CDR1 SGHRS and CDR2 YFSETQ. This CDR3 comprises 14 residues. V was shortened by 0 bases and J by 2 bases, with 7 bases between the two germline ends. CDR3 loop: CASSLAGPTDTQYF. The covered CDR3 bases are TGCGCCAGCAGCTTGGCTGGGCCCACAGATACG. Based on the CDR3 plus reference TRBV5-1 and TRBJ2-3, the full variable domain is KAGVTQTPRYLIKTRGQQVTLSCSPISGHRSVSWYQQTPGQGLQFLFEYFSETQRNKGNFPGRFSGRQFSNSRSEMNVSTLELGDSALYLCASSLAGPTDTQYFGPGTRLTVL.

Concerning this clone itself: The CDR3 extends 3 residues past the end of the read, so its final part is completed from the germline J gene. The V gene is TRBV2, the J gene TRBJ2-3, with D possibly TRBD1 on 6 matching bases. This CDR3 spans 13 amino acids. The germline gives CDR1 SNHLY, CDR2 FYNNEI. The CDR3 loop reads CASIRDNRETQYF. The covered CDR3 bases are TGTGCCAGTATACGGGACAATAGAGAGACG.

Of note for this clone: The junction and the germline gene differ at one end; a read error may be behind it. The read ends 3 residues before the CDR3 terminus; that terminus is restored from the germline J gene. The chain employs TRBV4-2 and TRBJ2-6; D not resolved. The CDR3 runs to 16 residues. CDR1 is LGHNA, CDR2 YNFKEQ, per germline. CDR3 amino acids: CASSQGPGLGANVLTF. The covered CDR3 bases are TGCGCCAGCAGCCAAGGTCCAGGTCTCGGGGCCAACGTC.

Regarding this clone: The read finishes 3 residues shy of the CDR3 end, and the germline J gene is used to complete it. The genes are TRBV5-1 and TRBJ2-1; 9 nucleotides match TRBD2. J lost 7 bases, V lost 0 bases, and 8 bases had no gene match. Germline V lookup: CDR1 SGHRS, CDR2 YFSETQ. This CDR3 is built from 16 residues. The CDR3 reads CASSLAPAGGGNEQFF. Partial CDR3 DNA: TGCGCCAGCAGCTTGGCCCCAGCGGGAGGAGGGAATGAG. The entire variable domain, with the rest obtained from reference TRBV5-1 and TRBJ2-1, is as follows: KAGVTQTPRYLIKTRGQQVTLSCSPISGHRSVSWYQQTPGQGLQFLFEYFSETQRNKGNFPGRFSGRQFSNSRSEMNVSTLELGDSALYLCASSLAPAGGGNEQFFGPGTRLTVL.

Notes on this clone: The read ends 3 residues before the CDR3 terminus; that terminus is restored from the germline J gene. The chain joins TRBV5-8 to TRBJ2-3; the D gene is possibly TRBD2 (5 bases). Germline CDR1 and CDR2: SGHTS and YDEGEE. Trimming removed 0 bases from V and 2 bases from J, with 10 bases in between. The CDR3 length is 15 residues. CDR3 DNA, as far as it was read: TGTGCCAGCAGCTTGGGTTCTAGCTTCACAGATACG. Its protein product is CASSLGSSFTDT. The entire CDR3 protein reads CASSLGSSFTDTQYF.

For this clone: Read data end 3 residues before the CDR3 end; the end is taken from the germline J gene. The rearrangement joins TRBV19 to TRBJ1-4; weak D call: TRBD1 (6 bases). The CDR3 extends over 15 amino acids. CDR1 and CDR2 (germline): LNHDA, SQIVND (reference sequence). V was clipped by 5 bases and J by 1 base, with 11 bases between them. This CDR3 reads CASSVQGVTNEKLFF. Incomplete CDR3 DNA: TGTGCCAGTAGTGTACAGGGAGTAACTAATGAAAAA. The complete variable domain, with remaining parts taken from reference TRBV19 and TRBJ1-4, reads DGGITQSPKYLFRKEGQNVTLSCEQNLNHDAMYWYRQDPGQGLRLIYYSQIVNDFQKGDIAEGYSVSREKKESFPLTVTSAQKNPTAFYLCASSVQGVTNEKLFFGSGTQLSVL.

Points on this clone: Sequencing ends 3 residues short of the CDR3 end; the germline J gene provides the rest. V usage is TRBV2 and J usage is TRBJ1-1, with D possibly matching TRBD1 (6 bases). Trimming pared 6 bases from V and 0 bases from J, leaving 17 bases between. The CDR3 length is 16 residues. CDR1 is SNHLY and CDR2 is FYNNEI in the germline V gene. CDR3 sequence reads: CASRKGQLKMNTEAFF. Incomplete CDR3 DNA: TGTGCCAGCAGAAAAGGACAGCTCAAAATGAACACTGAA.

Worth noting for this clone: The read ends 3 residues before the CDR3 terminus; that terminus is restored from the germline J gene. V and J are TRBV20-1 and TRBJ1-1; tentative D call: TRBD1 (6 bases). The CDR3 is 13 amino acids. Trimming shortened V by 5 bases and J by 4 bases, and 14 bases separated the two germline ends. From germline, CDR1 is DFQATT and CDR2 SNEGSKA (reference sequence). The sequenced part of the CDR3 DNA is TGCAGTGCTTTCAGGGGTTGGGGCACTGAA. It yields the protein CSAFRGWGTE. The complete CDR3 protein is CSAFRGWGTEAFF.

On this clone itself: The sequenced fragment ends 3 residues before the CDR3 boundary, so the rest is inferred from the germline J gene. Other DNA sequences from this sample encode an identical CDR3 as well. The V gene is TRBV6-2 or TRBV6-3, the J gene TRBJ1-5, with a weak D call TRBD1 (6 bases). Trimming shortened V by 3 bases and J by 8 bases, and 14 bases separated the two germline ends. Germline CDR1 is MNHEY and CDR2 is SVGEGT. This CDR3 is built from 14 residues. CDR3 loop: CASSYGTPREPQHF. Partial CDR3 DNA: TGTGCCAGCAGTTATGGGACACCTAGAGAGCCC.

As regards this clone: Read coverage stops 3 residues before the CDR3 terminus; the germline J gene supplies the remainder. The rearrangement links TRBV19 to TRBJ1-4; D possibly corresponds to TRBD1 (5 bases). Trimming removed 4 bases at V and 3 bases at J, with 9 bases between. Germline values: CDR1 LNHDA, CDR2 SQIVND (reference sequence). The CDR3 loop spans 14 amino acids. The CDR3 sequence: CASSRGEPNEKLFF. The DNA read from the CDR3 is TGTGCCAGTAGTAGGGGGGAACCTAATGAAAAA.

Concerning this clone itself: The read ends 3 residues before the CDR3 terminus; that terminus is restored from the germline J gene. V gene TRBV2 combines with J gene TRBJ2-2; TRBD2 aligns across 9 bases. CDR1 SNHLY and CDR2 FYNNEI come from the germline V gene. The CDR3 has 15 residues. The ends lost 5 bases at V and 0 bases at J; junction bases unmatched: 1. The chain's CDR3 is CASSPSGANTGELFF. The covered CDR3 bases are TGTGCCAGCAGTCCTAGCGGGGCGAACACCGGGGAG. Supplemented by reference TRBV2 and TRBJ2-2, the full variable domain reads EPEVTQTPSHQVTQMGQEVILRCVPISNHLYFYWYRQILGQKVEFLVSFYNNEISEKSEIFDDQFSVERPDGSNFTLKIRSTKLEDSAMYFCASSPSGANTGELFFGEGSRLTVL.

About this clone itself: The read ends 3 residues shy of where the CDR3 ends; the end is completed using the germline J gene. This rearrangement joins TRBV12-3 or TRBV12-4 to TRBJ2-5, with 8 bases aligning to TRBD2. V shed 3 bases, J shed 4 bases, and the junction held 7 bases outside the gene matches. CDR3 size: 15 residues. This CDR3 is CASSLGGGPRETQYF. The sequenced part of the CDR3 DNA is TGTGCCAGCAGTTTGGGCGGGGGGCCCCGAGAGACC.

This clone is classed as medium-sized by frequency. The read gets to within 3 residues of the CDR3 end, and the germline J gene fills in the rest. J is TRBJ2-3 and V is TRBV7-9; a weak D match, TRBD2 (5 bases). V was shortened by 4 bases and J by 7 bases, with 15 bases between the two germline ends. Germline CDR1 SEHNR, CDR2 FQNEAQ (reference sequence). CDR3 length: 14 residues. This CDR3 is CASSSPEGFYTQYF. The part of the CDR3 DNA that was read is TGTGCCAGCAGCTCCCCAGAGGGTTTCTATACG.

Of note for this clone: The read terminates 3 residues ahead of where the CDR3 ends, so the germline J gene completes it. The rearrangement links TRBV12-3 or TRBV12-4 to TRBJ2-3, with TRBD2 matching over 13 bases. Unmatched junction bases numbered 9, after V lost 6 bases and J lost 6 bases. This CDR3 is 16 amino acids long. The CDR3 is CASRWTSGSGSDTQYF. CDR3 DNA, as far as it was read: TGTGCCAGCAGATGGACTAGCGGGAGTGGGAGTGATACG.

With respect to this clone: Read data end 3 residues before the CDR3 end; the end is taken from the germline J gene. V is TRBV29-1 and J is TRBJ2-1, with TRBD2 matching over 8 bases. Looked up from germline, CDR1 is SQVTM and CDR2 is ANQGSEA. With 4 bases clipped from V and 9 bases from J, the junction kept 5 bases outside the gene matches. This CDR3 contains 12 residues. The sequenced CDR3 bases are TGCAGCGTTGGGCGGGAGGAGGGTGAG. Residues: CSVGREEGE. The full CDR3 sequence reads CSVGREEGEQFF.

Concerning this clone: The CDR3 end is not reached by the read, which stops 3 residues before it; the germline J gene fills it in. The rearrangement uses TRBV10-3 and TRBJ2-1; the D gene is possibly TRBD1 (6 bases). Deletions cut 7 bases from V and 0 bases from J, with 10 bases between. Per the germline V gene, CDR1 is ENHRY and CDR2 is SYGVKD. This CDR3 spans 14 amino acids. The CDR3 spells CAINVRGSYNEQFF. Incomplete CDR3 DNA: TGTGCCATCAACGTCAGGGGCTCCTACAATGAG.

For this clone: The junction does not match germline at one end; this may be a read error. CDR3 DNA, as far as it was read: TGCGCCAGCAGCCCCCGACTAGCGGGGGACAATGAG. Its translation: CASSPRLAGDNE. The full-length CDR3 reads as CASSPRLAGDNEQFF. The rearrangement links TRBV4-2 to TRBJ2-1, with 12 positions matching TRBD2. The CDR3 extends 3 residues past the end of the read, so its final part is completed from the germline J gene. The germline gives CDR1 LGHNA, CDR2 YNFKEQ. This CDR3 is built from 15 residues.